The TCR beta chain under discussion was sequenced for a study of T-cell reconstitution after alpha-beta-depleted transplantation in children. This sample's TCRbeta library carried unique molecular identifier barcodes. TCRdb independently ran MiXCR on the PCR reads; one entry per CDR3 protein. Seen here are about 500,000 distinct CDR3 sequences, approximately 10% observed once, and the top ten hold around 15%. In its sample, this clonotype was seen a few times. Its antigen remains unidentified. Overall study findings and caveats: A year post-transplant, T-cell counts and diversity derived mostly from newly produced T cells. Roughly two months post-transplant, alpha-beta T cells reportedly originated from several hundred graft clones that had expanded. Some patients owed their high day-60 TCRbeta diversity to surviving recipient T cells and thymic progenitors.

Germline values: CDR1 MNHGY, CDR2 SAAAGT. The CDR3 totals 19 residues. V trimming: 3 bases; J trimming: 0 bases; junction bases outside the gene matches: 8. This specimen consisted of PBMCs, mostly from graft donor cells, obtained 180 days after TCRalphabeta/CD19-depleted stem cell transplant. The rearrangement uses TRBV6-8 and TRBJ2-4; 13 nucleotides agree with TRBD2. The sequence derives from a female patient between 2 and 15 years old who had a stem cell transplant for aplastic anemia, so the T cells may come from the graft donor. The chain's CDR3 is CASSYPGTSGTLAKNIQYF. In nucleotides, the CDR3 is TGTGCCAGCAGTTATCCCGGGACTAGCGGGACCCTAGCCAAAAACATTCAGTACTTC.